This T cell receptor (beta chain) was sequenced in a study of response to subunit inactivated influenza vaccine. CDR3 length equals 14 residues. V lost 3 bases and J lost 4; bases outside the gene matches: 9. Germline values: CDR1 DFQATT, CDR2 SNEGSKA (reference sequence). This clonotype appeared a few times. Each CDR3 protein gets one entry after TCRdb re-called the RT-PCR reads with MiXCR. The sample gives 500,000 to 600,000 distinct CDR3 sequences, roughly 13% of which show up once; less than 15% is in the top ten. The chain joins TRBV20-1 to TRBJ2-7; 7 positions agree with TRBD1. Sample: PBMCs from blood, taken 40 to 50 days after vaccination. This clonotype originated in a man between 50 and 59 years old who received an inactivated influenza vaccine. CDR3 nucleotide sequence: TGCAGTGCTAGTCAAACAGGGACAGCTTACGAGCAGTACTTC. It codes for CSASQTGTAYEQYF.